This T cell receptor beta chain was identified during a study of T cell responses to AZD1222 COVID-19 vaccine. Concerning this clone itself: No antigen is known for it.

Findings and limits, study-wide: Baseline testing showed seropositivity in only a handful of AZD1222 recipients.

Profiled with immunoSEQ multiplex PCR; TCRdb holds only in-frame clones, not every one. Here the sample spans tens of thousands of clones, over 75% being singletons. The specimen comprised peripheral blood, sampled on day 0 of MenACWY control vaccination. This sequence originates from an adult in good health.

CDR3 nucleotide sequence: TGTGCCAGCAGCCAAGCCCTGGGGCAGGGTAACTCACCCCTCCACTTT. It translates to CASSQALGQGNSPLHF. V and J are TRBV3-1 (or the pseudogene TRBV3-2) and TRBJ1-6, with a possible D match to TRBD1 (5 bases). CDR1 and CDR2 from the germline V gene are LGHDT and YNNKEL (reference sequence). The CDR3 sequence is 16 residues long. Trimming pared 1 base from V and 10 bases from J, leaving 17 bases between.